These 7 T cell receptor beta chains share one sample of origin, sequenced in a study of T cell responses to AZD1222 COVID-19 vaccine. The data were produced by immunoSEQ multiplex PCR, yet TCRdb's version contains in-frame clones alone and is incomplete. The sample shows roughly 120,000 clones, roughly 87% of them seen only once. The sequencing here drew on peripheral blood, taken on day 0 of AZD1222 vaccination. These receptors originate from an adult in good health.

The CDR3 protein is CASSPQSAGIYNEQFF. The CDR3 nucleotides are TGTGCCAGCAGCCCACAGAGTGCAGGAATCTACAATGAGCAGTTCTTC. The chain combines TRBV9 with TRBJ2-1; D is unresolved. From germline, CDR1 is SGDLS and CDR2 YYNGEE. The CDR3 loop spans 16 amino acids. V was cut by 4 bases and J by 3 bases, with 17 bases left in between. The complete variable domain, with remaining parts taken from reference TRBV9 and TRBJ2-1, reads DSGVTQTPKHLITATGQRVTLRCSPRSGDLSVYWYQQSLDQGLQFLIQYYNGEERAKGNILERFSAQQFPDLHSELNLSSLELGDSALYFCASSPQSAGIYNEQFFGPGTRLTVL.

In this sample, this clone turned up once. The chain carries TRBV28 and TRBJ1-1, with D perhaps matching TRBD1 (6 bases). CDR1 and CDR2 from the germline V gene are MDHEN and SYDVKM. CDR3 length: 12 amino acids. Trimming pared 7 bases from V and 4 bases from J, leaving 10 bases between. The CDR3 is CASIAGATEAFF. In DNA, the CDR3 is TGTGCCAGCATAGCGGGGGCCACTGAAGCTTTCTTT.

The chain is built from TRBV4-2 and TRBJ2-1; 12 nucleotides align to TRBD2. Germline V lookup: CDR1 LGHNA, CDR2 YNFKEQ. The V gene end was trimmed by 0 bases and the J gene end by 9 bases; junction bases not matched to a gene: 3. CDR3 size: 15 residues. The CDR3 DNA reads as TGTGCCAGCAGCCAAGATCTACTAGCGGGAGGTGAGCAGTTCTTC. Translation gives CASSQDLLAGGEQFF.

The CDR3 nucleotides are TGTGCCAGCAGCCCCGGGACAGGGGGCAGAAGGAACACTGAAGCTTTCTTT. This encodes CASSPGTGGRRNTEAFF. The V and J genes are TRBV7-2 and TRBJ1-1; TRBD1 agrees at 12 bases. V dropped 5 bases and J dropped 1; count of bases not matched to a gene: 8. The CDR3 covers 17 residues. Per the germline V gene, CDR1 is SGHTA and CDR2 is FQGNSA.

The V and J genes are TRBV6-1 and TRBJ2-7; maybe TRBD2 (5 bases). V was clipped by 0 bases and J by 2 bases, with 20 bases between them. Germline V CDR1 and CDR2: MNHNS, SASEGT. This CDR3 contains 18 residues. CDR3 nucleotides: TGTGCCAGCAGTGAAGCTTTTAGAGGGCAGGCGAAGACCTACGAGCAGTACTTC. The encoded protein is CASSEAFRGQAKTYEQYF.

The genes are TRBV5-1 and TRBJ1-2; 7 nucleotides agree with TRBD1. J gave up 6 bases and V 1 base, and 6 bases lay outside the gene matches. Germline CDR1 and CDR2: SGHRS and YFSETQ. The CDR3 is 14 residues long. In nucleotides, the CDR3 is TGCGCCAGCAGCTTGCTCCAGGGGGTCGATGGCTACACCTTC. Translating gives CASSLLQGVDGYTF.

The chain has TRBV4-1 and TRBJ1-2; the D is unclear. The CDR3 has 15 amino acids. The germline V and J ends were trimmed by 1 base and 4 bases, with 13 bases remaining between them. Per germline, CDR1 MGHRA and CDR2 YSYEKL. CDR3: CASSQVGQATYGYTF. CDR3 DNA: TGCGCCAGCAGCCAAGTAGGGCAGGCGACCTATGGCTACACCTTC.